This T cell receptor beta chain was observed in a study of human T cells and chemical hapten exposure. TCRdb called the RACE reads again in MiXCR, with one record for every CDR3 protein. Here the sample spans under 200,000 distinct CDR3 sequences, approximately 14% being singletons. The J segment lost 5 bases and the V segment lost 7 bases, leaving 9 bases of the junction unmatched. This CDR3 comprises 15 residues. Germline V gene lookup returns CDR1 SGHTA and CDR2 FQGNSA. This clonotype was observed many times. Time point defined: patch test 1, 2 weeks after DPC sensitization. Specified treatment: therapeutic diphenylcyclopropenone sensitization with weekly scalp DPC.

The sample consisted of whole blood, taken in connection with sensitization to the hapten diphenylcyclopropenone (DPC). This TCR came from a woman in her 30s with alopecia areata. Some clones in this sample may be carry-over from other donors' samples. The rearrangement joins TRBV7-2 to TRBJ1-1; TRBD1 agrees at 11 bases. The CDR3, as DNA: TGTGCCAGCACACTCGGACAGGGGGCAAGTACTGAAGCTTTCTTT. This codes for CASTLGQGASTEAFF. Full variable domain (rest looked up from reference TRBV7-2 and TRBJ1-1): GAGVSQSPSNKVTEKGKDVELRCDPISGHTALYWYRQSLGQGLEFLIYFQGNSAPDKSGLPSDRFSAERTGGSVSTLTIQRTQQEDSAVYLCASTLGQGASTEAFFGQGTRLTVV.